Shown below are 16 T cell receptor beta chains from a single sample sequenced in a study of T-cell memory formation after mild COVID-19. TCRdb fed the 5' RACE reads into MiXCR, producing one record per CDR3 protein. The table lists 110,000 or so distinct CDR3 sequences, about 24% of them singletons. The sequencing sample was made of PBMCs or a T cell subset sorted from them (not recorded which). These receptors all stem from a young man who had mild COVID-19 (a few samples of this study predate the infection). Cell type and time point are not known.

This CDR3 is CASSYSRVWTQYF. CDR3 nucleotides: TGTGCCAGCAGTTATTCCAGGGTATGGACCCAGTACTTC. The chain links TRBV6-2 or TRBV6-3 to TRBJ2-5, with a tentative D call TRBD1 (5 bases). The CDR3 contains 13 residues. Germline CDR1 MNHEY, CDR2 SVGEGT. V dropped 3 bases and J dropped 7 bases, with 12 bases sitting between them.

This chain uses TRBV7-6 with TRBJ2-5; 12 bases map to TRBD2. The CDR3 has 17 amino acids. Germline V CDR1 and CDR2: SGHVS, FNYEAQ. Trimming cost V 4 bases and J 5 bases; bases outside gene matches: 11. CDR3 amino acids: CASSSRPGLAGTETQYF. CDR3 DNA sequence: TGTGCCAGCAGCTCACGACCCGGACTAGCGGGGACGGAGACCCAGTACTTC.

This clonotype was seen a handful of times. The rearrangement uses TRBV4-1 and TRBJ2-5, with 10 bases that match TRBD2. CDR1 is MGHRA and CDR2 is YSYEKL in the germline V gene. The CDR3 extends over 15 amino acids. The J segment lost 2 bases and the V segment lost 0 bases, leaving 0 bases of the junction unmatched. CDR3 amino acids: CASSQELAGQETQYF. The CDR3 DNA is TGCGCCAGCAGCCAAGAACTAGCGGGACAAGAGACCCAGTACTTC.

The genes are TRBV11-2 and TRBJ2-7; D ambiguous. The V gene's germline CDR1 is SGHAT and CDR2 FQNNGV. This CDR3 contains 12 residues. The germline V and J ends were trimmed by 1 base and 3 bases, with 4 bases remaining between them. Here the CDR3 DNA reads TGTGCCAGCAGCTTAGGGGACTACGAGCAGTACGTC. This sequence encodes CASSLGDYEQYV.

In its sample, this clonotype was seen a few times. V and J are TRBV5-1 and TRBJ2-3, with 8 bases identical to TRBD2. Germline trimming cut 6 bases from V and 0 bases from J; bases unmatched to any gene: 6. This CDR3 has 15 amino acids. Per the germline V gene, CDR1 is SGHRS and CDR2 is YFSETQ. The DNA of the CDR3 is TGCGCCAGCATCCCCGGGGGGGCGAGCACAGATACGCAGTATTTT. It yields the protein CASIPGGASTDTQYF. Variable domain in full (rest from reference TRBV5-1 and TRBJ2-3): KAGVTQTPRYLIKTRGQQVTLSCSPISGHRSVSWYQQTPGQGLQFLFEYFSETQRNKGNFPGRFSGRQFSNSRSEMNVSTLELGDSALYLCASIPGGASTDTQYFGPGTRLTVL.

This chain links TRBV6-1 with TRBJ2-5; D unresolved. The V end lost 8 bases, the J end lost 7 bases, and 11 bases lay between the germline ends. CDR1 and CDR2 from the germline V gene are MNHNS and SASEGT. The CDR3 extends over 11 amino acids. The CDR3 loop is CASGSVVTQYF. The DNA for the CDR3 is TGTGCCAGCGGGTCGGTTGTGACCCAGTACTTC.

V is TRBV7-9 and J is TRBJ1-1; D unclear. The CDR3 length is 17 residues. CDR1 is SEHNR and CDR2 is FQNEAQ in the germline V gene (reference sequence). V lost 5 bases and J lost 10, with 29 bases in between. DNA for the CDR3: TGTGCCAGCAGCCCCCCTCTGGTTCACCACCCTATTATGGGAGCTTTCTTT. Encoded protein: CASSPPLVHHPIMGAFF.

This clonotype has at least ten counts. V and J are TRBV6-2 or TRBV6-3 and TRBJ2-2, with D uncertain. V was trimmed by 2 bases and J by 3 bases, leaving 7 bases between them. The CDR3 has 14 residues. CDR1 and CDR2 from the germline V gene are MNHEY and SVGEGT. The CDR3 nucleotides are TGTGCCAGCAGTTACCTTACAGACACCGGGGAGCTGTTTTTT. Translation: CASSYLTDTGELFF.

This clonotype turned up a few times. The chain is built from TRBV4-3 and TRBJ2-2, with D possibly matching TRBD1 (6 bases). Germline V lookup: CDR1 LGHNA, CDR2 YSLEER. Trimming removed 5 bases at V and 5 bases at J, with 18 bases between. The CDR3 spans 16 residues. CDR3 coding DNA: TGCGCCAGCAGCGACCGACAGGTTCGCGGTACCGGGGAGCTGTTTTTT. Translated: CASSDRQVRGTGELFF.

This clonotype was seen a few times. In DNA, the CDR3 is TGCGCCGGTTCTGTAGCGGGGGCCACAGATACGCAGTATTTT. Its translation is CAGSVAGATDTQYF. V usage is TRBV5-1 and J usage is TRBJ2-3; TRBD2 matches at 9 bases. This CDR3 has 14 amino acids. V shed 10 bases and J 2 bases; nucleotides not matched to a gene: 8. CDR1 is SGHRS, CDR2 YFSETQ, per germline.

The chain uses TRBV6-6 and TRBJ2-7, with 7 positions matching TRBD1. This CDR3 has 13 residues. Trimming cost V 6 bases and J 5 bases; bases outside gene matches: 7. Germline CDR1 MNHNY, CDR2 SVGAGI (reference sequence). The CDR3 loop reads CASSWDSPDEQYV. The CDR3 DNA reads TGTGCCAGCAGCTGGGACAGTCCGGACGAGCAGTACGTC.

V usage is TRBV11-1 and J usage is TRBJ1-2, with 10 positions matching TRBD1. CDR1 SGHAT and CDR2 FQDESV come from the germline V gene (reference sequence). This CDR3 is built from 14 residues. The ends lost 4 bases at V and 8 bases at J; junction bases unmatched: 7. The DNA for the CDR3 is TGTGCCAGCAGCTCCATTGGGACAGGGGAAGGCTACACCTTC. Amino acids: CASSSIGTGEGYTF.

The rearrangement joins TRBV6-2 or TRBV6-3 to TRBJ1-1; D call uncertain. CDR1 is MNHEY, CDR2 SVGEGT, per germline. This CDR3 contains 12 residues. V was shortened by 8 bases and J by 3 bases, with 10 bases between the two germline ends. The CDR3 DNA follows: TGTGCCAGCCGGTGGAGGGACACTGAAGCTTTCTTT. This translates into CASRWRDTEAFF.

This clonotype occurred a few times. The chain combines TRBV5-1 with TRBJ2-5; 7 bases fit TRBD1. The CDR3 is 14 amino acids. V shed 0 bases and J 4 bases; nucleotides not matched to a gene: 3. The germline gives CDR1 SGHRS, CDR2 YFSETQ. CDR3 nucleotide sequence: TGCGCCAGCAGCTTGGTAGGGGGCCCAGAGACCCAGTACTTC. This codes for CASSLVGGPETQYF. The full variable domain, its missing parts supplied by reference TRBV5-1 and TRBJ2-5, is KAGVTQTPRYLIKTRGQQVTLSCSPISGHRSVSWYQQTPGQGLQFLFEYFSETQRNKGNFPGRFSGRQFSNSRSEMNVSTLELGDSALYLCASSLVGGPETQYFGPGTRLLVL.

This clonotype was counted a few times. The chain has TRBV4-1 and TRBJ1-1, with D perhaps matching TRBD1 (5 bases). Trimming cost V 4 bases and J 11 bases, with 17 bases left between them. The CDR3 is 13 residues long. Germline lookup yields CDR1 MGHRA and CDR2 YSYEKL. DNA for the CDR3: TGCGCCAGCAGCCTAGTCCTAGGGGCGCGGGCTTTCTTT. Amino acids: CASSLVLGARAFF.

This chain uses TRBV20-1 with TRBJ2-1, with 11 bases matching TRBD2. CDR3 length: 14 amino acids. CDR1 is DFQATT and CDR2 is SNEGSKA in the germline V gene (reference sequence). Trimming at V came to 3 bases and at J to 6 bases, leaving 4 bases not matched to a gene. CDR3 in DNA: TGCAGTGCTAGTCCTAGCGGGGGGTTCAATGAGCAGTTCTTC. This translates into CSASPSGGFNEQFF.